The 7 T cell receptor beta chains given below trace back to one sample, sequenced in a study of OX40 agonist ivuxolimab in advanced cancers. TCRdb keeps only in-frame clones here, not all; method: immunoSEQ multiplex PCR. Of around 44,000 clones listed, 87% are singletons. The specimen comprised CD4+ or CD8+ T cells sorted from blood, sampled in a trial of the OX40 agonist ivuxolimab. Source of these receptors: an adult with an advanced solid tumor such as melanoma, head and neck, liver or kidney cancer.

The chain carries TRBV5-4 and TRBJ2-2; the match to TRBD1 covers 9 bases. The CDR3 has 17 amino acids. Trimming removed 3 bases from V and 5 bases from J; junction bases left unmatched: 11. CDR1 is SGHNT, CDR2 YYREEE, per germline (reference sequence). CDR3: CASSSRDRVSLTGELFF. CDR3 DNA: TGTGCCAGCAGCTCGCGGGACAGGGTATCGTTAACCGGGGAGCTGTTTTTT.

The chain has TRBV10-2 and TRBJ2-3; TRBD2 agrees at 11 bases. J was trimmed by 6 bases and V by 6 bases; bases with no gene match: 5. The CDR3 is made up of 14 amino acids. CDR1 and CDR2 (germline): WSHSY, SAAADI. CDR3 amino acids: CASRTSGAGDTQYF. The DNA of the CDR3 is TGCGCCAGCAGGACTAGCGGGGCGGGGGATACGCAGTATTTT.

The rearrangement links TRBV5-4 to TRBJ2-3, with 14 bases identical to TRBD2. V lost 4 bases and J lost 6; bases outside the gene matches: 7. The CDR3 sequence is 16 residues long. Germline lookup yields CDR1 SGHNT and CDR2 YYREEE (reference sequence). The DNA of the CDR3 is TGTGCCAGCAGCAACCGACTAGCGGGAGGGAAGGATACGCAGTATTTT. It codes for CASSNRLAGGKDTQYF. Drawing the rest from reference TRBV5-4 and TRBJ2-3, the complete variable domain is ETGVTQSPTHLIKTRGQQVTLRCSSQSGHNTVSWYQQALGQGPQFIFQYYREEENGRGNFPPRFSGLQFPNYSSELNVNALELDDSALYLCASSNRLAGGKDTQYFGPGTRLTVL.

The rearrangement joins TRBV6-1 to TRBJ2-3, with 8 bases identical to TRBD2. CDR3 length: 14 residues. Germline trimming cut 4 bases from V and 4 bases from J; bases unmatched to any gene: 4. Germline V gene sequence: CDR1 MNHNS, CDR2 SASEGT. The DNA of the CDR3 is TGTGCCAGCAGTGCAGGACTAGCATCAGATACGCAGTATTTT. Encoded protein: CASSAGLASDTQYF.

The V call is TRBV28, the J call TRBJ2-7; TRBD1 matches at 10 bases. V gave up 10 bases and J gave up 6 bases; unmatched junction bases: 9. Germline assignment: CDR1 MDHEN and CDR2 SYDVKM. The CDR3 covers 13 residues. In DNA, the CDR3 is TGTGCCATCGGGGACAGGGGAAGTCGCGAGCAGTACTTC. This translates into CAIGDRGSREQYF.

This chain uses TRBV6-4 with TRBJ1-3; D is undetermined. Germline assignment: CDR1 MRHNA and CDR2 SNTAGT. This CDR3 region has 10 residues. The V end lost 6 bases, the J end lost 4 bases, and 1 base lay between the germline ends. The CDR3 sequence: CASRGNTIYF. The CDR3 bases are TGTGCCAGCAGGGGAAACACCATATATTTT.

The chain employs TRBV7-6 and TRBJ2-7; D unresolved. This CDR3 region has 13 residues. Deletions cut 0 bases from V and 1 base from J, with 4 bases between. Germline V gene sequence: CDR1 SGHVS, CDR2 FNYEAQ. This chain's CDR3 is CASSLAQSYEQYF. The CDR3 DNA follows: TGTGCCAGCAGCTTAGCGCAGTCCTACGAGCAGTACTTC. Using reference TRBV7-6 and TRBJ2-7 for the parts outside the CDR3, the full variable domain is GAGVSQSPRYKVTKRGQDVALRCDPISGHVSLYWYRQALGQGPEFLTYFNYEAQQDKSGLPNDRFSAERPEGSISTLTIQRTEQRDSAMYRCASSLAQSYEQYFGPGTRLTVT.